The clone carrying this TCR beta chain has ten or more counts. The data originate from a study of early T cells in non-severe SARS-CoV-2 infection. The TCR library protocol was used to attach unique molecular identifiers. These identifiers were attached to individual cDNA molecules. MiXCR, applied by TCRdb to the 5' RACE reads, yields one record per CDR3 protein. In the table there are roughly 28,000 distinct CDR3 sequences, about 4.2% of which are singletons. The germline CDR1 and CDR2 sequences are MNHNS and SASEGT. The CDR3 is 15 amino acids. V was clipped by 0 bases and J by 8 bases, with 13 bases between them.

The sequence was obtained from an adult who was a healthcare worker with PCR-confirmed SARS-CoV-2 infection or an uninfected control (not recorded which). The specimen was whole blood. This chain uses TRBV6-1 with TRBJ2-2, with a possible D match to TRBD1 (6 bases). The CDR3 nucleotides are TGTGCCAGCAGTGAAGCGAAGGGACAAAATGGGGAGCTGTTTTTT. This translates into CASSEAKGQNGELFF.